Listed here is a single T cell receptor beta chain. Germline V gives CDR1 LGHNT, CDR2 FRNRAP. V shed 6 bases, J shed 3 bases, and the junction held 3 bases outside the gene matches. The CDR3 extends over 13 amino acids. In the original analysis: Amplification with reference gene primers provided the estimates of nucleated cell counts. Measured with immunoSEQ multiplex PCR; TCRdb has only the in-frame clones, and not every one. That table gives V, J and clone size, and the DNA gave D and trimming. The table records approximately 69,000 clones, more than 75% of them present only once. This specimen comes from a study of blood T cell repertoires in COVID-19. At the level of the study: From the United States, Italy and Spain came samples of acute and convalescent COVID-19.

The clonotype comes from a human donor in a cohort sampled during active COVID-19. The V call is TRBV12-5, the J call TRBJ2-5; TRBD1 matches 8 bases. Source material: peripheral blood. The CDR3 DNA follows: TGTGCTAGTGGCCCACAGGGGGAAGAGACCCAGTACTTC. Translated, it gives CASGPQGEETQYF.